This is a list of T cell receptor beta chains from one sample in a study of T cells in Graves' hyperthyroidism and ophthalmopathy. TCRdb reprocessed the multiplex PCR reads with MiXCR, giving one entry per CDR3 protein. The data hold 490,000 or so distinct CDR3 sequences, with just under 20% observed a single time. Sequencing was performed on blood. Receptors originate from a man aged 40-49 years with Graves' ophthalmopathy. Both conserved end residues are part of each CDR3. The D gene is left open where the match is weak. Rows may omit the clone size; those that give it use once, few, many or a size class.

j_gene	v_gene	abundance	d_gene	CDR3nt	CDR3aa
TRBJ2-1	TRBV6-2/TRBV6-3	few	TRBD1	TGTGCCAGCAGCTTACTTCCGGGACAGGGGGGCGATGAGCAGTTCTTC	CASSLLPGQGGDEQFF
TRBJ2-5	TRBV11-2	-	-	TGTGCCAGCAGCTCCCGGGACCAAGAGACCCAGTACTTC	CASSSRDQETQYF
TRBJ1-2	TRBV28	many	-	TGTGCCGCTACGGGGCAATTACTCAAGGAGGCCTATGGCTACACCTTC	CAATGQLLKEAYGYTF
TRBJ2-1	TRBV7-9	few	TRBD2	TGTGCCAGCAGCTCAGCTGGGGAGGGCTCCTACAATGAGCAGTTCTTC	CASSSAGEGSYNEQFF
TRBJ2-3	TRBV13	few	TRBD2	TGTGCCAGCAGCCTCACTAGCGGGAGATGGCGCGATACGCAGTATTTT	CASSLTSGRWRDTQYF
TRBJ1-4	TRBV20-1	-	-	TGCAGTGCCCTTCCCAGGGGCTGGCGTGAAAAACTGTTTTTT	CSALPRGWREKLFF
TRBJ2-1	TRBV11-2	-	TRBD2	TGTGCCAGCAGCTTAGCGCTAGCGGGGAGGAATGAGCAGTTCTTC	CASSLALAGRNEQFF
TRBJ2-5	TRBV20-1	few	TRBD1	TGCAGTGCTAGAGCCCCTGACAGGGGAGGCCAAGAGACCCAGTACTTC	CSARAPDRGGQETQYF
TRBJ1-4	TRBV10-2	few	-	TGCGCCAGCTCCTCCGGACAGCTGACTAATGAAAAACTGTTTTTT	CASSSGQLTNEKLFF
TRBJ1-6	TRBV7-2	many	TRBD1	TGTGCCAGCAGCCCGGGACAGACTAAGGGGGCCAATTCACCCCTCCACTTT	CASSPGQTKGANSPLHF
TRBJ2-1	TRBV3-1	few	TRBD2	TGTGCCAGCAGCTCCTATCCGGGACTAGCGGGGGGACCATACAATGAGCAGTTCTTC	CASSSYPGLAGGPYNEQFF
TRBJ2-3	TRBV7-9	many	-	TGTGCCAGCAGCTCCTTCACAGATACGCAGTATTTT	CASSSFTDTQYF
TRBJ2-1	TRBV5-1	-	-	TGCGCCAGCAGCTTGGGGTCCAGGGGTAACGAGCAGTTCTTC	CASSLGSRGNEQFF
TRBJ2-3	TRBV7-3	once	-	TGTGCCAGCAGCCAAGAACAGCGGCGCACAGATACGCAGTATTTT	CASSQEQRRTDTQYF
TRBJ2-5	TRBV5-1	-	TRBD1	TGCGCCAGCAGCCAATCAGGGGGCGCTGAGACCCAGTACTTC	CASSQSGGAETQYF
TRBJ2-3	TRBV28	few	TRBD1	TGTGCCAGCAGTTTGGGGGACAGGGACACAGATACGCAGTATTTT	CASSLGDRDTDTQYF
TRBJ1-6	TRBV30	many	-	TGTGCCTGGAGTGGACAGAAAAGTCCCCTCCACTTT	CAWSGQKSPLHF
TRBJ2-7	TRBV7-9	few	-	TGTGCCAGCAGCTTAGTTAGCGGCATGAGCTCCTACGAGCAGTACTTC	CASSLVSGMSSYEQYF
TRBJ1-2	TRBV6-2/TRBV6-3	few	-	TGTGCCAGCAGCCATTCCCCCGCATCAGGGGTCTATGGCTACACCTTC	CASSHSPASGVYGYTF
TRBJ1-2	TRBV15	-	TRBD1	TGTGCCACCAGCAGAGATCTAACGGACAGGGTTATTTATTCGTACTATGGCTACACCTTC	CATSRDLTDRVIYSYYGYTF
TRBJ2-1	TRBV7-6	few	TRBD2	TGTGCCAGCAGCCCCAGACTAGCGACCCACTCCTACAATGAGCAGTTCTTC	CASSPRLATHSYNEQFF
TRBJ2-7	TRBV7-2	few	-	TGTGCCAGCAGCTCGCCGGGTAGGGGGGGCTACGAGCAGTACTTC	CASSSPGRGGYEQYF
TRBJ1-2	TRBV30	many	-	TGTGCCTGGAGTGTACCCGGGAGGCGCGGCTACACCTTC	CAWSVPGRRGYTF
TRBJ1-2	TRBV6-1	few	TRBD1	TGTGCCAGCAGCCCGACAGGGGTTGGAGGCTACACCTTC	CASSPTGVGGYTF
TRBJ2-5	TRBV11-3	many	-	TGTGCCAGCAGCTTGGGTACAGGGAAGCAAGAGACCCAGTACTTC	CASSLGTGKQETQYF
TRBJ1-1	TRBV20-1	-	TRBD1	TGCAGTGCTACGGATGCCGGGACAGGCACTGAAGCTTTCTTT	CSATDAGTGTEAFF
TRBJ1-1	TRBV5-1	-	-	TGCGCCAGCAGCCGGGGGTACGAGAACACTGAAGCTTTCTTT	CASSRGYENTEAFF
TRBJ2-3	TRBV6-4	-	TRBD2	TGTGCCAGCAGTGAATCAGCGGGGAGCACAGATACGCAGTATTTT	CASSESAGSTDTQYF